The next 26 T cell receptor beta chains were all read from a single sample in a study of beta chain features in type 1 diabetes. Isolated RNA was reverse transcribed in full, so expressed TCRB transcripts were sequenced. Generated by immunoSEQ multiplex PCR, the TCRdb table keeps only in-frame clones and is missing some. The sample lists 400,000 to 500,000 clones, around 14% occurring once. The sample consisted of naive CD4+ T cells from blood. The receptors originated from a man in his thirties or forties in good health.

This clone was seen more than once but under ten times. This chain connects TRBV2 to TRBJ2-5, with 8 bases lining up with TRBD2. The trim removed 7 bases at V and 4 bases at J, leaving 11 bases unmatched. This CDR3 is 15 amino acids long. The germline V gene encodes CDR1 SNHLY and CDR2 FYNNEI. The CDR3 region is CASTEGGLGGETQYF. In DNA, the CDR3 is TGTGCCAGCACCGAGGGGGGACTAGGAGGAGAGACCCAGTACTTC.

This rearrangement joins TRBV5-4 to TRBJ2-4; TRBD2 might be the D (5 bases). V dropped 0 bases and J dropped 2 bases, with 12 bases sitting between them. This CDR3 contains 16 residues. In germline, CDR1 is SGHNT, CDR2 YYREEE (reference sequence). The CDR3 is CASSLGRSDSKNIQYF. In nucleotides, the CDR3 is TGTGCCAGCAGCTTGGGACGTAGCGACTCCAAAAACATTCAGTACTTC.

As to this clone: One junction end disagrees with the germline gene, perhaps due to a read error. The chain uses TRBV11-2 and TRBJ2-3, with D hard to call. This CDR3 has 11 amino acids. Germline V CDR1 and CDR2: SGHAT, FQNNGV. CDR3 protein: CASSLSTIPHF. The CDR3 DNA follows: TGTGCCAGCAGCTTGTCGACCATTCCGCATTTT.

The CDR3 DNA is TGCAGCGGTACTACCACAGATACGCAGTATTTT. Translating gives CSGTTTDTQYF. The chain employs TRBV29-1 and TRBJ2-3; D gene unclear. Trimming took off 7 bases at V and 2 bases at J, with 7 bases between the two ends. CDR1 SQVTM and CDR2 ANQGSEA come from the germline V gene. This CDR3 has 11 residues.

This clone showed up just a few times. This chain joins TRBV9 and TRBJ2-1; D perhaps matches TRBD2 (6 bases). This CDR3 spans 15 amino acids. V was cut by 0 bases and J by 4 bases, with 11 bases left in between. In germline, CDR1 is SGDLS, CDR2 YYNGEE. The CDR3 loop reads CASSVATSRYNEQFF. The CDR3 DNA is TGTGCCAGCAGCGTAGCCACTAGCAGATACAATGAGCAGTTCTTC.

The table lists this clone with many counts. The chain joins TRBV7-9 to TRBJ2-2, with TRBD2 identical over 10 bases. J was trimmed by 3 bases and V by 5 bases; bases with no gene match: 3. There are 15 residues in the CDR3. Germline values: CDR1 SEHNR, CDR2 FQNEAQ (reference sequence). The CDR3 bases are TGTGCCAGCAGCCCGCTAGCGGGGGACACCGGGGAGCTGTTTTTT. It translates to CASSPLAGDTGELFF.

The V call is TRBV19, the J call TRBJ2-2, with 7 bases identical to TRBD1. The CDR3 spans 15 residues. After removal of 7 bases from V and 3 bases from J, the junction contained 8 bases not matched to a gene. The V gene's germline CDR1 is LNHDA and CDR2 SQIVND (reference sequence). The CDR3 DNA reads as TGTGCCAGTACCGAGGAACAGGGGTACACCGGGGAGCTGTTTTTT. Translation: CASTEEQGYTGELFF.

This clone was detected a few times. This chain uses TRBV12-5 with TRBJ2-1; TRBD2 aligns across 7 bases. Germline CDR1 is LGHNT and CDR2 is FRNRAP. The J segment lost 6 bases and the V segment lost 3 bases, leaving 11 bases of the junction unmatched. This CDR3 contains 16 residues. CDR3 DNA sequence: TGTGCTAGTGGTTTCCGACCGGGACTATCTATCAATGAGCAGTTCTTC. This codes for CASGFRPGLSINEQFF.

This clone has more than one count but fewer than ten. The V call is TRBV29-1, the J call TRBJ1-1; TRBD1 aligns across 7 bases. From germline, CDR1 is SQVTM and CDR2 ANQGSEA. The ends lost 7 bases at V and 1 base at J; junction bases unmatched: 9. The CDR3 length is 14 residues. CDR3 loop: CSARRGQRNTEAFF. CDR3 DNA: TGCAGCGCAAGACGGGGACAGCGGAACACTGAAGCTTTCTTT.

The genes are TRBV7-2 and TRBJ1-1; no firm D call. This CDR3 has 13 residues. The V and J ends lost 4 bases and 1 base respectively, with 7 bases between them. Germline V gives CDR1 SGHTA, CDR2 FQGNSA. This CDR3 is CASSSARNTEAFF. In DNA, the CDR3 is TGTGCCAGCAGCTCGGCCAGGAACACTGAAGCTTTCTTT.

The V call is TRBV10-1, the J call TRBJ1-1, with D possibly TRBD1 on 5 matching bases. The CDR3 length is 14 residues. V was shortened by 2 bases and J by 5 bases, with 12 bases between the two germline ends. Germline V gene lookup returns CDR1 WNHNN and CDR2 SYGVQD (reference sequence). The CDR3 sequence is CASSEGQGWTEAFF. In DNA, the CDR3 is TGCGCCAGCAGTGAGGGGCAGGGCTGGACTGAAGCTTTCTTT.

The chain employs TRBV7-2 and TRBJ2-2; D gene unclear. The ends were cut back, 5 bases at V and 1 base at J, with 11 bases in the middle. This CDR3 is built from 15 residues. Germline CDR1 SGHTA, CDR2 FQGNSA. CDR3 sequence (DNA): TGTGCCAGCAGCCCCAGAGGCAGGAACACCGGGGAGCTGTTTTTT. Protein sequence: CASSPRGRNTGELFF.

A few counts support this clone. Here the CDR3 DNA reads TGTGCCACAAGGACTAGCGGGACCTACGAGCAGTACGTC. This translates into CATRTSGTYEQYV. V usage is TRBV15 and J usage is TRBJ2-7, with 12 bases identical to TRBD2. Germline V lookup: CDR1 LNHNV, CDR2 YYDKDF (reference sequence). The V gene end was trimmed by 9 bases and the J gene end by 2 bases; junction bases not matched to a gene: 2. The CDR3 is 13 residues long.

V is TRBV5-1 and J is TRBJ2-3, with no clear D. This CDR3 is 13 amino acids long. The germline V and J ends were trimmed by 3 bases and 2 bases, with 7 bases remaining between them. CDR1 SGHRS and CDR2 YFSETQ come from the germline V gene. The chain's CDR3 is CASSSASTDTQYF. DNA of the CDR3: TGCGCCAGCAGCTCGGCGTCCACAGATACGCAGTATTTT. Drawing the rest from reference TRBV5-1 and TRBJ2-3, the complete variable domain is KAGVTQTPRYLIKTRGQQVTLSCSPISGHRSVSWYQQTPGQGLQFLFEYFSETQRNKGNFPGRFSGRQFSNSRSEMNVSTLELGDSALYLCASSSASTDTQYFGPGTRLTVL.

Ten or more counts support this clone. This sequence joins TRBV29-1 and TRBJ1-1; the match to TRBD1 covers 7 bases. The CDR3 is 14 residues long. Germline trimming cut 5 bases from V and 0 bases from J; bases unmatched to any gene: 6. In germline, CDR1 is SQVTM, CDR2 ANQGSEA. The CDR3 spells CSVSGGQLNTEAFF. The CDR3 DNA reads TGCAGCGTTAGTGGGGGACAGTTGAACACTGAAGCTTTCTTT.

This clone was detected only a few times. This chain connects TRBV7-2 to TRBJ1-6, with D hard to call. V shed 1 base and J shed 9 bases, with 4 bases lying between them. This CDR3 spans 12 amino acids. Germline V gives CDR1 SGHTA, CDR2 FQGNSA. The CDR3 region has the DNA TGTGCCAGCAGCTTAGGAGGTTCACCCCTCCACTTT. It encodes CASSLGGSPLHF.

This clone was counted many times. This rearrangement joins TRBV21-1 to TRBJ2-6; the DNA was not used to check the table's D call, TRBD1. TRBV21-1 is a recognized pseudogene. This CDR3 has 15 residues. CDR3 sequence (DNA): TGTGCTGTTGGGGGCCGCCAATGTGGGGCCAACGTCCTGACTTTC. Translating it yields CAVGGRQCGANVLTF.

V usage is TRBV7-3 and J usage is TRBJ1-1, with unresolved D. The V gene lost 5 bases and the J gene lost 1 base, with 11 bases spanning the gap. Germline CDR1 SGHTA, CDR2 FQGTGA. The CDR3 loop spans 14 amino acids. The CDR3, as DNA: TGTGCCAGCAGCCAGGACGCTCGGAACACTGAAGCTTTCTTT. This translates into CASSQDARNTEAFF.

This clone showed up just a few times. The rearrangement uses TRBV29-1 and TRBJ1-1, with 8 bases identical to TRBD1. The ends lost 0 bases at V and 2 bases at J; junction bases unmatched: 8. Looked up from germline, CDR1 is SQVTM and CDR2 is ANQGSEA. This CDR3 region has 16 residues. The CDR3, as DNA: TGCAGCGTTGAAGACTTTTGGACAGGGACCAACACTGAAGCTTTCTTT. As protein: CSVEDFWTGTNTEAFF.

The J gene is TRBJ1-5, the V gene TRBV7-2; D gene ambiguous. Trimming removed 3 bases from V and 8 bases from J, with 14 bases in between. Germline-derived CDR1 and CDR2 are SGHTA and FQGNSA. There are 14 residues in the CDR3. The CDR3 bases are TGTGCCAGCAGCTTTGTGCCGTTCCGGGAGCCCCAGCATTTT. Its translation is CASSFVPFREPQHF. Combining the CDR3 with reference TRBV7-2 and TRBJ1-5 gives the whole variable domain GAGVSQSPSNKVTEKGKDVELRCDPISGHTALYWYRQSLGQGLEFLIYFQGNSAPDKSGLPSDRFSAERTGGSVSTLTIQRTQQEDSAVYLCASSFVPFREPQHFGDGTRLSIL.

This clone appeared many times. The same CDR3 also results from other DNA sequences found in this sample. The chain links TRBV18 to TRBJ2-5; D remains ambiguous. The CDR3 totals 11 residues. The V end lost 6 bases, the J end lost 0 bases, and 2 bases lay between the germline ends. The germline V gene has CDR1 KGHSH and CDR2 LQKENI. The CDR3 DNA follows: TGTGCCAGCTCGAACCAAGAGACCCAGTACTTC. Translation gives CASSNQETQYF.

This clone has just a few counts. The chain couples TRBV14 to TRBJ2-7, with TRBD2 identical over 11 bases. The CDR3 length is 13 residues. Germline CDR1 is SGHDN and CDR2 is FVKESK. V trimming: 9 bases; J trimming: 6 bases; junction bases outside the gene matches: 7. The CDR3 region is CASSLGLAGEQYV. CDR3 nucleotide sequence: TGTGCCAGTTCCCTAGGACTAGCGGGCGAGCAGTACGTC.

This clone was observed a few times. The J gene is TRBJ2-2, the V gene TRBV5-1; 7 nucleotides align to TRBD1. Unmatched junction bases numbered 13, after V lost 4 bases and J lost 7 bases. CDR1 is SGHRS, CDR2 YFSETQ, per germline. The CDR3 length is 16 residues. The CDR3 loop reads CASSKRQGSNGGELFF. The DNA for the CDR3 is TGCGCCAGCAGCAAAAGACAGGGAAGTAACGGCGGGGAGCTGTTTTTT. Looking up the rest from reference TRBV5-1 and TRBJ2-2 gives the full variable domain: KAGVTQTPRYLIKTRGQQVTLSCSPISGHRSVSWYQQTPGQGLQFLFEYFSETQRNKGNFPGRFSGRQFSNSRSEMNVSTLELGDSALYLCASSKRQGSNGGELFFGEGSRLTVL.

This chain joins TRBV11-2 and TRBJ2-1; D remains ambiguous. Germline V gene lookup returns CDR1 SGHAT and CDR2 FQNNGV. Trimming stripped 1 base from V and 15 bases from J, with 7 bases between. The length of the CDR3 is 10 residues. The CDR3 DNA is TGTGCCAGCAGCTTAGCCCGGCCGTTCTTC. Translation: CASSLARPFF.

This clone occurred a few times. The chain has TRBV4-1 and TRBJ2-3; 11 bases line up with TRBD2. The germline gives CDR1 MGHRA, CDR2 YSYEKL. V shed 2 bases, J shed 1 base, and the junction held 2 bases outside the gene matches. The CDR3 is 16 amino acids. The chain's CDR3 is CASSQPSGGRTDTQYF. DNA for the CDR3: TGCGCCAGCAGCCAACCTAGCGGGGGGCGCACAGATACGCAGTATTTT.

The genes are TRBV9 and TRBJ2-1; D gene ambiguous. Per germline, CDR1 SGDLS and CDR2 YYNGEE. Trimming pared 0 bases from V and 2 bases from J, leaving 9 bases between. The CDR3 is made up of 15 amino acids. This CDR3 is CASSVGVPPYNEQFF. In DNA, the CDR3 is TGTGCCAGCAGCGTAGGAGTTCCCCCCTACAATGAGCAGTTCTTC.